The 18 T cell receptor beta chains reported below all come from one sample, sequenced in a study of human T cells and chemical hapten exposure. Regarding time point: patch test 1, 2 weeks after DPC sensitization. Treatment noted: therapeutic diphenylcyclopropenone sensitization with weekly scalp DPC. TCRdb recomputed calls from the RACE reads with MiXCR, one row per CDR3 protein. The data show roughly 200,000 distinct CDR3 sequences, more than 20% seen once. The specimen was whole blood, collected in connection with sensitization to the hapten diphenylcyclopropenone (DPC). These receptors were obtained from a woman between 50 and 59 years old with alopecia areata. Some clones in this sample may be carry-over from other donors' samples.

This rearrangement joins TRBV12-3 or TRBV12-4 to TRBJ1-1; 9 bases are a match to TRBD1. This CDR3 spans 13 amino acids. The V segment lost 7 bases and the J segment 6 bases; nucleotides outside the gene matches: 6. CDR3 bases: TGTGCCAGCAAAAGGGACAGGGTGTCTGAAGCTTTCTTT. Its protein product is CASKRDRVSEAFF.

This clonotype was picked up many times. CDR3 protein: CASSSNKGVRTEAFF. The CDR3 DNA reads as TGTGCCAGCAGCTCTAACAAGGGGGTGCGCACTGAAGCTTTCTTT. V usage is TRBV6-6 and J usage is TRBJ1-1, with D possibly TRBD1 on 6 matching bases. This CDR3 spans 15 amino acids. The ends were cut back, 6 bases at V and 4 bases at J, with 18 bases in the middle. Germline V gives CDR1 MNHNY, CDR2 SVGAGI (reference sequence).

The V and J genes are TRBV20-1 and TRBJ1-5; no reliable D call. Trimming took off 0 bases at V and 3 bases at J, with 12 bases between the two ends. In germline, CDR1 is DFQATT, CDR2 SNEGSKA (reference sequence). The CDR3 has 15 residues. The CDR3 DNA sequence: TGCAGTGCTAGAGATCCGGGGAAGATCAATCAGCCCCAGCATTTT. This codes for CSARDPGKINQPQHF.

The J gene is TRBJ2-1, the V gene TRBV3-1; D is possibly TRBD2 (6 bases). Germline-derived CDR1 and CDR2 are LGHDT and YNNKEL (reference sequence). The CDR3 covers 16 residues. V was cut by 0 bases and J by 2 bases, with 11 bases left in between. CDR3 sequence (DNA): TGTGCCAGCAGCCAAGAGCTTAGCGGTACCTACAATGAGCAGTTCTTC. Translation: CASSQELSGTYNEQFF.

This clonotype was picked up a small number of times. The J gene is TRBJ2-7, the V gene TRBV5-5; 8 nucleotides line up with TRBD1. V shed 4 bases, J shed 3 bases, and the junction held 9 bases outside the gene matches. Germline values: CDR1 SGHKS, CDR2 YYEKEE (reference sequence). The CDR3 consists of 15 residues. The CDR3 here is CASSPLTGVGYEQYF. The CDR3 region has the DNA TGTGCCAGCAGCCCTCTGACAGGGGTCGGCTACGAGCAGTACTTC.

The chain joins TRBV7-8 to TRBJ2-2; 13 bases are shared with TRBD2. CDR3 length equals 19 residues. J gave up 5 bases and V 6 bases, and 15 bases lay outside the gene matches. The germline V gene encodes CDR1 SGHVS and CDR2 FQNEAQ. The CDR3 nucleotides read TGTGCCAGCAGACTTGCCAACGGACTAGCGGGAGAGGGGACCGGGGAGCTGTTTTTT. It yields the protein CASRLANGLAGEGTGELFF.

In its sample, this clonotype was seen many times. The chain employs TRBV28 and TRBJ2-5; D is perhaps TRBD1 (6 bases). The V end lost 5 bases, the J end lost 2 bases, and 15 bases lay between the germline ends. Germline values: CDR1 MDHEN, CDR2 SYDVKM. This CDR3 is 15 amino acids long. The CDR3 here is CASSITGRGQETQYF. The CDR3 region has the DNA TGTGCCAGCAGTATCACTGGTAGGGGGCAAGAGACCCAGTACTTC.

J is TRBJ1-4 and V is TRBV29-1; TRBD1 aligns across 7 bases. The CDR3 runs to 13 residues. Trimming at V came to 6 bases and at J to 8 bases, leaving 9 bases not matched to a gene. The germline CDR1 and CDR2 sequences are SQVTM and ANQGSEA. The CDR3 DNA reads as TGCAGCGTCGCGACAGGGCCAGGAGAAAAACTGTTTTTT. It translates to CSVATGPGEKLFF.

The CDR3 sequence is CASSPTTGTSHEQFF. The CDR3 DNA sequence: TGCGCCAGCAGCCCAACCACCGGGACTAGTCATGAGCAGTTCTTC. The chain couples TRBV5-1 to TRBJ2-1; 8 nucleotides match TRBD2. The CDR3 is 15 amino acids. Per the germline V gene, CDR1 is SGHRS and CDR2 is YFSETQ. V lost 4 bases, J lost 8 bases, and 11 bases stayed unmatched.

The chain carries TRBV20-1 and TRBJ2-5; the D gene is possibly TRBD1 (6 bases). Germline CDR1 is DFQATT and CDR2 is SNEGSKA (reference sequence). The V and J ends lost 4 bases and 5 bases respectively, with 8 bases between them. CDR3 length equals 11 residues. The CDR3 DNA reads as TGCAGTGCTACAGGGGCTGAGACCCAGTACTTC. This translates into CSATGAETQYF.

The V and J genes are TRBV10-3 and TRBJ2-1; D unresolved. Trimming removed 3 bases at V and 5 bases at J, with 5 bases between. The CDR3 is made up of 12 amino acids. Germline lookup yields CDR1 ENHRY and CDR2 SYGVKD. The CDR3 DNA reads as TGTGCCATCAGTGAAGAAGACAATGAGCAGTTCTTC. Protein: CAISEEDNEQFF.

The chain has TRBV6-5 and TRBJ2-7; 10 bases line up with TRBD2. The CDR3 is made up of 19 amino acids. Germline lookup yields CDR1 MNHEY and CDR2 SVGAGI. The V gene end was trimmed by 5 bases and the J gene end by 0 bases; junction bases not matched to a gene: 16. DNA for the CDR3: TGTGCCAGCAGTACCCCTGGGGGAGCGGGAGGGCTGTCCTCCTACGAGCAGTACTTC. It yields the protein CASSTPGGAGGLSSYEQYF.

The V call is TRBV12-3 or TRBV12-4, the J call TRBJ1-1, with a possible D match to TRBD1 (5 bases). V shed 2 bases and J shed 4 bases, with 11 bases lying between them. The CDR3 consists of 14 residues. In DNA form, the CDR3 reads TGTGCCAGCAGTTTACACCAGGGAGGCACTGAAGCTTTCTTT. Residues: CASSLHQGGTEAFF.

This clonotype was counted only a few times. The J gene is TRBJ2-2, the V gene TRBV24-1, with D possibly being TRBD2 (5 bases). The CDR3 length is 15 residues. Germline loops: CDR1 KGHDR, CDR2 SFDVKD. V lost 3 bases, J lost 4 bases, and 11 bases lay in between. The CDR3 sequence: CATSDSGSGTGELFF. CDR3 sequence (DNA): TGTGCCACCAGTGATAGTGGGAGTGGCACCGGGGAGCTGTTTTTT.

This chain uses TRBV11-2 with TRBJ1-5, with 10 bases identical to TRBD1. CDR3 length: 13 residues. The germline V gene has CDR1 SGHAT and CDR2 FQNNGV. V trimming: 6 bases; J trimming: 7 bases; junction bases outside the gene matches: 3. For the CDR3, the DNA is TGTGCCAGCAGACGGGACAGGGGACAGCCCCAGCATTTT. Translated, it gives CASRRDRGQPQHF.

This clonotype was observed a few times. The rearrangement uses TRBV29-1 and TRBJ2-2; no reliable D call. The V gene's germline CDR1 is SQVTM and CDR2 ANQGSEA. This CDR3 is 13 amino acids long. V was clipped by 3 bases and J by 2 bases, with 7 bases between them. This CDR3 reads CSVDKQNTGELFF. CDR3 nucleotides: TGCAGCGTTGATAAGCAAAACACCGGGGAGCTGTTTTTT.

This chain uses TRBV7-9 with TRBJ1-5; 7 bases map to TRBD1. J lost 10 bases, V lost 5 bases, and 17 bases had no gene match. Germline values: CDR1 SEHNR, CDR2 FQNEAQ (reference sequence). The CDR3 contains 16 residues. The CDR3 bases are TGTGCCAGCAGCCCTGAAGGCCCGTTACAGGGGCAACCCCAGCATTTT. Translating it yields CASSPEGPLQGQPQHF.

At least ten counts were recorded for this clonotype. This rearrangement joins TRBV29-1 to TRBJ2-1, with D hard to call. The germline V gene has CDR1 SQVTM and CDR2 ANQGSEA. V gave up 8 bases and J gave up 0 bases, with 5 bases separating them. The CDR3 is 11 residues long. CDR3 loop: CSSHSYNEQFF. The CDR3 region has the DNA TGCAGCTCCCACTCCTACAATGAGCAGTTCTTC.